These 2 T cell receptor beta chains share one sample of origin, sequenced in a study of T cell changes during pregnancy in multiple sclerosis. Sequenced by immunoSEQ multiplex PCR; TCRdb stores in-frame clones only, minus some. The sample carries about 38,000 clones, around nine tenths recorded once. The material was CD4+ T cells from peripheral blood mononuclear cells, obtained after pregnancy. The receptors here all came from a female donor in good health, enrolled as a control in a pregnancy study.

The CDR3 loop reads CASSQSGGADTGELFF. The CDR3 DNA is TGCGCCAGCAGCCAATCAGGGGGCGCGGACACCGGGGAGCTGTTTTTT. The chain employs TRBV4-1 and TRBJ2-2, with TRBD1 identical over 8 bases. Germline CDR1 MGHRA, CDR2 YSYEKL. V dropped 2 bases and J dropped 3; count of bases not matched to a gene: 5. The CDR3 totals 16 residues.

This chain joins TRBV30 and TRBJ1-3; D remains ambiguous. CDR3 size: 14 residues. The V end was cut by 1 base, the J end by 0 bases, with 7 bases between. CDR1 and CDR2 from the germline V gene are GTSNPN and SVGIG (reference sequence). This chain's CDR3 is CAWSGGYSGNTIYF. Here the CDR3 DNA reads TGTGCCTGGAGTGGAGGGTACTCTGGAAACACCATATATTTT.